These 8 T cell receptor beta chains came from one sample sequenced in a study of blood T cell repertoires in COVID-19. Clones were read by immunoSEQ multiplex PCR, and TCRdb kept only the in-frame ones, dropping some. The top ten clones hold roughly 14% of a sample with 98,000 or so clones, 87% of them seen once. The sample was peripheral blood. The receptors derive from a middle-aged man with acute or convalescent COVID-19.

The chain recombines TRBV6-5 with TRBJ2-7; unclear D gene. V was shortened by 6 bases and J by 5 bases, with 17 bases between the two germline ends. This CDR3 contains 14 residues. Per the germline V gene, CDR1 is MNHEY and CDR2 is SVGAGI. CDR3 DNA: TGTGCCAGCAGCCGCCCGGCAGGCCTCAACGAGCAGTACTTC. As protein: CASSRPAGLNEQYF.

The gene calls are TRBV9 and TRBJ2-4; D perhaps matches TRBD2 (6 bases). The germline V gene encodes CDR1 SGDLS and CDR2 YYNGEE. V lost 2 bases and J 0 bases, leaving 6 bases between the germline ends. The CDR3 has 14 amino acids. This chain's CDR3 is CASSVGLAKNIQYF. CDR3 in DNA: TGTGCCAGCAGCGTGGGACTAGCCAAAAACATTCAGTACTTC.

In its sample, this clone was seen once. CDR3 sequence reads: CASSIGLAGYNEQFF. The CDR3 DNA sequence: TGTGCCAGTAGTATAGGTCTAGCGGGATACAATGAGCAGTTCTTC. The chain joins TRBV19 to TRBJ2-1; 9 nucleotides agree with TRBD2. V trimming: 1 base; J trimming: 4 bases; junction bases outside the gene matches: 2. Germline CDR1 and CDR2: LNHDA and SQIVND (reference sequence). This CDR3 region has 15 residues.

The rearrangement uses TRBV19 and TRBJ1-6, with 9 bases matching TRBD1. CDR3 length equals 16 residues. V was pared by 5 bases and J by 8 bases, with 10 bases of the junction left unmatched. Germline CDR1 reads LNHDA; CDR2 reads SQIVND (reference sequence). The CDR3 here is CASSPVGQGLYSPLHF. CDR3 nucleotide sequence: TGTGCCAGTAGTCCGGTGGGACAGGGCTTATATTCACCCCTCCACTTT.

This clone was detected only a few times. The V and J genes are TRBV19 and TRBJ1-1; no definite D call. The germline CDR1 and CDR2 sequences are LNHDA and SQIVND (reference sequence). The germline V and J ends were trimmed by 3 bases and 1 base, with 6 bases remaining between them. The CDR3 has 13 amino acids. The CDR3 DNA is TGTGCCAGTAGTATTGTCCAGAACACTGAAGCTTTCTTT. Translation gives CASSIVQNTEAFF.

V gene TRBV11-2 combines with J gene TRBJ1-3; 9 bases align to TRBD1. The CDR3 extends over 17 amino acids. From germline, CDR1 is SGHAT and CDR2 FQNNGV. Trimming at V came to 3 bases and at J to 2 bases, leaving 8 bases not matched to a gene. CDR3 sequence reads: CASSFTARDRAGNTIYF. The DNA for the CDR3 is TGTGCCAGCAGCTTTACAGCGCGGGACAGGGCTGGAAACACCATATATTTT.

The chain links TRBV5-1 to TRBJ1-1; possible D gene TRBD1, 6 bases. Trimming took 4 bases from V and 3 from J, leaving 13 bases between them. This CDR3 has 14 amino acids. The germline V gene has CDR1 SGHRS and CDR2 YFSETQ. The DNA for the CDR3 is TGCGCCAGCAGCATGGGACAAACCTACACTGAAGCTTTCTTT. Its translation is CASSMGQTYTEAFF. Together with reference TRBV5-1 and TRBJ1-1, the CDR3 gives the full variable domain: KAGVTQTPRYLIKTRGQQVTLSCSPISGHRSVSWYQQTPGQGLQFLFEYFSETQRNKGNFPGRFSGRQFSNSRSEMNVSTLELGDSALYLCASSMGQTYTEAFFGQGTRLTVV.

The chain joins TRBV10-3 to TRBJ2-2; 14 bases are a match to TRBD2. This CDR3 spans 19 amino acids. V dropped 5 bases and J dropped 4; count of bases not matched to a gene: 12. The germline gives CDR1 ENHRY, CDR2 SYGVKD. Here the CDR3 reads CAISTPGTSGSLGTGELFF. The CDR3 DNA sequence: TGTGCCATCAGTACCCCGGGGACTAGCGGGAGTTTGGGCACCGGGGAGCTGTTTTTT.